The clone carrying this TCR beta chain was observed many times. These data belong to a study of blood T cells in healthy people across ages. V was pared by 6 bases and J by 0 bases, with 8 bases between. Germline loops: CDR1 SQVTM, CDR2 ANQGSEA. The CDR3 has 12 residues. Healthy individuals of Caucasian origin from Russia, aged 6 to 90, served as donors. A second PCR, run for roughly 7 to 12 cycles, used a sample-barcoded 5' primer plus a J-beta primer mix. TCRdb fed the 5' RACE reads into MiXCR, producing one record per CDR3 protein. The sample comprises about 1 million distinct CDR3 sequences, 45% of which are singletons, and approximately 17% rests with the top ten.

The origin of this receptor is a woman aged 60-70 years in good health. Sequenced sample: blood. The chain joins TRBV29-1 to TRBJ1-2; D is undetermined. The CDR3 nucleotides read TGCAGCGTGACTTGGGCTAACTATGGCTACACCTTC. Encoded protein: CSVTWANYGYTF.